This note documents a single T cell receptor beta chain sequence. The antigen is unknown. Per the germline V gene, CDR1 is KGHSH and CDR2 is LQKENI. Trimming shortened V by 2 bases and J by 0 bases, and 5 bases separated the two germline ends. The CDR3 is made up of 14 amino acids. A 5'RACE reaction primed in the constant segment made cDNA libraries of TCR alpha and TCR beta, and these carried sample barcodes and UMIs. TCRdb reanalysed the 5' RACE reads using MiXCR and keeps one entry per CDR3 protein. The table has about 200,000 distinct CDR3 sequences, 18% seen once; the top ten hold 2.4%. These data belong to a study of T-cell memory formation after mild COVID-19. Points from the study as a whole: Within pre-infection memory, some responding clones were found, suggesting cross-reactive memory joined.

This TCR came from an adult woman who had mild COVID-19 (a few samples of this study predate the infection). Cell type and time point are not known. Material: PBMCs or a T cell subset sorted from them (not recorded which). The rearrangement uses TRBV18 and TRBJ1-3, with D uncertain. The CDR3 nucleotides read TGTGCCAGCTCACCAAAGATCTCTGGAAACACCATATATTTT. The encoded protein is CASSPKISGNTIYF.